This entry concerns a single T cell receptor beta chain. Its antigen remains unidentified. The entry originates in a study of T cell responses to AZD1222 COVID-19 vaccine. Whole-study findings and limits: Just six people given AZD1222 tested seropositive at baseline. There were mostly white British donors and more females than males, and clonal diversity was possibly underestimated. Per reports, nearly half of all spike-specific TCRs target regions that are unmutated in variants.

Clones were sequenced by immunoSEQ multiplex PCR, and TCRdb holds only the in-frame ones, with some missing. In the table there are about 180,000 clones, 85% to 95% of which are singletons. Second-dose schedules of about 4 or about 12 weeks were combined. Trimming removed 8 bases from V and 1 base from J; junction bases left unmatched: 2. This CDR3 contains 13 residues. The specimen comprised peripheral blood, sampled 28 days after the second AZD1222 dose. The TCR was taken from an adult who received the AZD1222 COVID-19 vaccine. V usage is TRBV12-3 or TRBV12-4 and J usage is TRBJ2-3; 8 bases are shared with TRBD2. The CDR3 protein is CASQAGGTDTQYF. The CDR3 DNA sequence: TGTGCCAGCCAAGCGGGGGGCACAGATACGCAGTATTTT.